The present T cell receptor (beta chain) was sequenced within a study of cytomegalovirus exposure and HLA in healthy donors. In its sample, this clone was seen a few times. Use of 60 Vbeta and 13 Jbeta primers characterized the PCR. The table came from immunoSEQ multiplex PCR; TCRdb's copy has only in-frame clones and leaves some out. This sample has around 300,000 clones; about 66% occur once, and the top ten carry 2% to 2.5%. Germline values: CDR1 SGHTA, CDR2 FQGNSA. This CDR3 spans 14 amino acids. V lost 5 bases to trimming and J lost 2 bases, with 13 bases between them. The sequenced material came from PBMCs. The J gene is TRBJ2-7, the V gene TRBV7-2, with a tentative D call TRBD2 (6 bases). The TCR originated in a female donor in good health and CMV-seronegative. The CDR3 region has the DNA TGTGCCAGCAGCGTACGGGACTCCACCTACGAGCAGTACTTC. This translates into CASSVRDSTYEQYF. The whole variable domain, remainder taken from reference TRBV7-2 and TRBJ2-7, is GAGVSQSPSNKVTEKGKDVELRCDPISGHTALYWYRQSLGQGLEFLIYFQGNSAPDKSGLPSDRFSAERTGGSVSTLTIQRTQQEDSAVYLCASSVRDSTYEQYFGPGTRLTVT.